Following are 32 T cell receptor beta chains from one sample sequenced in a study of blood T cells in healthy people across ages. A J-beta primer mix and a sample-barcoded 5' primer were used in a second PCR of about 7 to 11 cycles. TCRdb reprocessed the 5' RACE reads with MiXCR, giving one entry per CDR3 protein. The table shows about 1,000,000 distinct CDR3 sequences, with 45% occurring only once. The sample was blood. Source of these receptors: a woman aged 60-75 years in good health.

In its sample, this clonotype was seen once. The chain couples TRBV12-3 or TRBV12-4 to TRBJ1-5, with 8 nucleotides matching TRBD1. This CDR3 is built from 17 residues. V lost 2 bases to trimming and J lost 1 base; unmatched junction nucleotides: 7. CDR3 nucleotide sequence: TGTGCCAGCAGTTTAAGACAGGGGCTTGGGAGCAATCAGCCCCAGCATTTT. Amino acid sequence: CASSLRQGLGSNQPQHF.

This clonotype was seen at least ten times. The J gene is TRBJ1-5, the V gene TRBV27, with D perhaps TRBD1 (5 bases). CDR3 size: 15 residues. Trimming stripped 2 bases from V and 2 bases from J, with 10 bases between. CDR1 is MNHEY, CDR2 SMNVEV, per germline (reference sequence). This CDR3 is CASSLGALGNQPQHF. CDR3 sequence (DNA): TGTGCCAGCAGTTTAGGGGCGTTGGGCAATCAGCCCCAGCATTTT.

V usage is TRBV7-8 and J usage is TRBJ1-5; D might be TRBD1 (5 bases). Trimming cost V 0 bases and J 1 base, with 10 bases left between them. Germline V gives CDR1 SGHVS, CDR2 FQNEAQ. The CDR3 is 16 residues long. CDR3 residues: CASSLAAGVSNQPQHF. Written as DNA, the CDR3 is TGTGCCAGCAGCTTAGCGGCGGGGGTAAGCAATCAGCCCCAGCATTTT.

This clonotype occurred a few times. The chain couples TRBV15 to TRBJ2-7; TRBD2 matches 10 bases. The V gene end was trimmed by 7 bases and the J gene end by 6 bases; junction bases not matched to a gene: 15. The CDR3 is 16 residues long. Germline CDR1 and CDR2: LNHNV and YYDKDF (reference sequence). The CDR3 sequence is CATTYTTSGPSREQYF. In DNA, the CDR3 is TGTGCCACCACCTATACGACTAGCGGGCCGTCTCGCGAGCAGTACTTC.

Of note for this clonotype: This clone may be a read error of a much larger clone one base away. The V and J genes are TRBV20-1 and TRBJ1-6, with a weak D call TRBD1 (6 bases). The CDR3 loop spans 15 amino acids. Germline-derived CDR1 and CDR2 are DFQATT and SNEGSKA (reference sequence). CDR3 sequence: CSAISPGHGNSPPHF. CDR3 in DNA: TGCAGTGCCATCTCTCCGGGACATGGCAATTCACCCCCCCACTTT.

The chain has TRBV12-3 or TRBV12-4 and TRBJ2-3, with 9 nucleotides matching TRBD2. V lost 6 bases, J lost 6 bases, and 7 bases stayed unmatched. The CDR3 runs 14 residues. The CDR3 DNA reads as TGTGCCAGCAGGCGAGCGGGAGGATCTGATACGCAGTATTTT. Residues: CASRRAGGSDTQYF.

This clonotype showed up just a few times. CDR3 DNA sequence: TGTGCCAGCAGTTTAGCCGGACTAGCGGGAGGCCTAGAGACCCAGTACTTC. Its protein product is CASSLAGLAGGLETQYF. The chain has TRBV12-3 or TRBV12-4 and TRBJ2-5; 14 bases line up with TRBD2. V lost 0 bases and J lost 4; bases outside the gene matches: 4. The CDR3 consists of 17 residues.

This chain connects TRBV7-2 to TRBJ2-7; D is ambiguous. The CDR3 has 14 residues. Germline values: CDR1 SGHTA, CDR2 FQGNSA. With 2 bases removed from V and 2 bases from J, the gap between germline ends came to 10 bases. The CDR3 is CASSLTYSTYEQYF. The CDR3, as DNA: TGTGCCAGCAGCTTAACCTACAGTACCTACGAGCAGTACTTC.

This clonotype was counted only a few times. This chain connects TRBV28 to TRBJ2-4, with D possibly matching TRBD1 (5 bases). Germline V lookup: CDR1 MDHEN, CDR2 SYDVKM. The CDR3 runs 15 residues. With 7 bases removed from V and 2 bases from J, the gap between germline ends came to 15 bases. The CDR3 DNA follows: TGTGCCAGCAAGACCGAAGGGGCGACCAAAAACATTCAGTACTTC. Its protein is CASKTEGATKNIQYF. Full variable domain (rest looked up from reference TRBV28 and TRBJ2-4): DVKVTQSSRYLVKRTGEKVFLECVQDMDHENMFWYRQDPGLGLRLIYFSYDVKMKEKGDIPEGYSVSREKKERFSLILESASTNQTSMYLCASKTEGATKNIQYFGAGTRLSVL.

This clonotype occurred once. The J gene is TRBJ2-5, the V gene TRBV5-5; no definite D call. V was cut by 7 bases and J by 7 bases, with 17 bases left in between. The germline V gene has CDR1 SGHKS and CDR2 YYEKEE (reference sequence). The CDR3 sequence is 13 residues long. The CDR3: CASDPGDGVTQYF. The CDR3 region has the DNA TGTGCCAGCGATCCTGGGGATGGGGTGACCCAGTACTTC. Filled out from reference TRBV5-5 and TRBJ2-5, the complete variable domain reads DAGVTQSPTHLIKTRGQQVTLRCSPISGHKSVSWYQQVLGQGPQFIFQYYEKEERGRGNFPDRFSARQFPNYSSELNVNALLLGDSALYLCASDPGDGVTQYFGPGTRLLVL.

V usage is TRBV7-2 and J usage is TRBJ1-2, with D possibly matching TRBD1 (5 bases). The CDR3 totals 13 residues. CDR1 is SGHTA and CDR2 is FQGNSA in the germline V gene. Trimming took off 3 bases at V and 4 bases at J, with 9 bases between the two ends. The CDR3 nucleotides are TGTGCCAGCAGCTTCCCGGGGCTCTATGGCTACACCTTC. Protein sequence: CASSFPGLYGYTF.

This clonotype has just a few counts. V gene TRBV20-1 combines with J gene TRBJ2-3; 13 bases map to TRBD2. The CDR3 is made up of 15 amino acids. The trim removed 3 bases at V and 4 bases at J, leaving 4 bases unmatched. CDR1 and CDR2 (germline): DFQATT, SNEGSKA (reference sequence). The CDR3 here is CSASPGLAGADTQYF. Here the CDR3 DNA reads TGCAGTGCTAGCCCTGGACTAGCGGGGGCAGATACGCAGTATTTT.

This rearrangement joins TRBV20-1 to TRBJ1-2; a possible D gene is TRBD1 (6 bases). This CDR3 is built from 11 residues. Between the trimmed V and J ends, which lost 6 bases and 7 bases, there was a span of 12 bases. The germline gives CDR1 DFQATT, CDR2 SNEGSKA (reference sequence). The CDR3 region is CSAQEGGGYTF. The CDR3 nucleotides read TGCAGTGCCCAAGAGGGGGGTGGCTACACCTTC.

This clonotype showed up many times. This chain uses TRBV6-2 or TRBV6-3 with TRBJ2-1; 9 bases align to TRBD1. The V gene end was trimmed by 2 bases and the J gene end by 5 bases; junction bases not matched to a gene: 19. This CDR3 contains 20 residues. CDR1 is MNHEY and CDR2 is SVGEGT in the germline V gene. The CDR3 reads CASSYGPIPGQGRKNNEQFF. DNA for the CDR3: TGTGCCAGCAGTTACGGACCGATACCGGGACAGGGACGTAAAAACAATGAGCAGTTCTTC.

The rearrangement links TRBV5-1 to TRBJ2-4; 8 bases map to TRBD1. Per the germline V gene, CDR1 is SGHRS and CDR2 is YFSETQ. The J segment lost 8 bases and the V segment lost 4 bases, leaving 11 bases of the junction unmatched. The CDR3 extends over 15 amino acids. The CDR3 sequence: CASSNDPGQGDIQYF. The CDR3 bases are TGCGCCAGCAGCAACGATCCAGGACAGGGTGACATTCAGTACTTC. The full variable domain, rest sourced from reference TRBV5-1 and TRBJ2-4, is KAGVTQTPRYLIKTRGQQVTLSCSPISGHRSVSWYQQTPGQGLQFLFEYFSETQRNKGNFPGRFSGRQFSNSRSEMNVSTLELGDSALYLCASSNDPGQGDIQYFGAGTRLSVL.

This clonotype was picked up one time. The chain recombines TRBV9 with TRBJ2-7, with 11 nucleotides matching TRBD2. The J segment lost 2 bases and the V segment lost 4 bases, leaving 8 bases of the junction unmatched. In germline, CDR1 is SGDLS, CDR2 YYNGEE. The CDR3 sequence is 16 residues long. The CDR3 DNA reads as TGTGCCAGCAGCCCAACTAGCGGGAGCGATCCCTACGAGCAGTACTTC. This sequence encodes CASSPTSGSDPYEQYF.

This sequence joins TRBV6-2 or TRBV6-3 and TRBJ1-5; D call uncertain. The CDR3 contains 16 residues. Per germline, CDR1 MNHEY and CDR2 SVGEGT. The ends were cut back, 0 bases at V and 1 base at J, with 10 bases in the middle. The CDR3 is CASSYSPGISNQPQHF. The CDR3 DNA reads as TGTGCCAGCAGTTACTCCCCGGGGATAAGCAATCAGCCCCAGCATTTT.

Details on this clonotype: A junction boundary mismatches the germline segment, possibly from a read error. The V call is TRBV27, the J call TRBJ2-7; TRBD1 agrees at 9 bases. Germline assignment: CDR1 MNHEY and CDR2 SMNVEV (reference sequence). This CDR3 is built from 14 residues. Here the CDR3 reads CSSSLTGGGYEQYF. In nucleotides, the CDR3 is TGTTCCAGCAGTTTAACAGGGGGCGGCTACGAGCAGTACTTC.

This clonotype occurred a few times. The chain links TRBV5-1 to TRBJ2-3, with D possibly TRBD1 on 6 matching bases. The CDR3 length is 18 residues. Germline CDR1 is SGHRS and CDR2 is YFSETQ. V lost 2 bases and J lost 3, with 22 bases in between. For the CDR3, the DNA is TGCGCCAGCAGCTTAGGGTGGGACACCAATTTGGGAACAGATACGCAGTATTTT. Translated, it gives CASSLGWDTNLGTDTQYF. The full variable domain, its missing parts supplied by reference TRBV5-1 and TRBJ2-3, is KAGVTQTPRYLIKTRGQQVTLSCSPISGHRSVSWYQQTPGQGLQFLFEYFSETQRNKGNFPGRFSGRQFSNSRSEMNVSTLELGDSALYLCASSLGWDTNLGTDTQYFGPGTRLTVL.

This clonotype was observed a few times. The chain combines TRBV9 with TRBJ2-7; 9 bases fit TRBD2. J was trimmed by 3 bases and V by 0 bases; bases with no gene match: 4. Looked up from germline, CDR1 is SGDLS and CDR2 is YYNGEE. The CDR3 is made up of 15 amino acids. CDR3 sequence: CASSVGPSGNYEQYF. CDR3 DNA: TGTGCCAGCAGCGTAGGCCCTAGCGGGAACTACGAGCAGTACTTC.

Notes on this clonotype: With a much larger clone just one base away, this may be a read error. The chain is built from TRBV6-2 or TRBV6-3 and TRBJ1-2; a possible D gene is TRBD1 (6 bases). The germline V and J ends were trimmed by 5 bases and 6 bases, with 16 bases remaining between them. Germline V gene lookup returns CDR1 MNHEY and CDR2 SVGEGT. The CDR3 runs to 14 residues. CDR3 loop: CASSDQGGANGYTF. CDR3 in DNA: TGTGCCAGCAGTGACCAAGGGGGGGCGAATGGCTACACCTTC.

The CDR3 here is CASSLAGYTDTQYF. The CDR3 coding sequence is TGCGCCAGCAGCCTAGCGGGGTACACAGATACGCAGTATTTT. The chain combines TRBV5-1 with TRBJ2-3, with TRBD2 matching over 9 bases. V was clipped by 4 bases and J by 2 bases; unmatched bases: 2. CDR1 is SGHRS, CDR2 YFSETQ, per germline. The CDR3 loop spans 14 amino acids.

The chain recombines TRBV6-6 with TRBJ1-6; 7 positions agree with TRBD1. The CDR3 spans 14 residues. V trimming: 2 bases; J trimming: 7 bases; junction bases outside the gene matches: 2. From germline, CDR1 is MNHNY and CDR2 SVGAGI (reference sequence). The CDR3 loop is CASSYGTANSPLHF. In DNA form, the CDR3 reads TGTGCCAGCAGTTACGGGACAGCAAATTCACCCCTCCACTTT.

In this sample, this clonotype turned up a few times. The chain links TRBV10-3 to TRBJ2-3; D remains ambiguous. Germline CDR1 reads ENHRY; CDR2 reads SYGVKD. This CDR3 region has 12 residues. Trimming stripped 6 bases from V and 4 bases from J, with 8 bases between. The CDR3 bases are TGTGCCATCAGGCCGACTGCAGATACGCAGTATTTT. This gives the protein CAIRPTADTQYF.

The sample holds a few counts of this clonotype. The rearrangement joins TRBV2 to TRBJ2-7; tentatively, D is TRBD1 (8 bases). Trimming stripped 8 bases from V and 4 bases from J, with 18 bases between. CDR1 and CDR2 (germline): SNHLY, FYNNEI. The CDR3 is made up of 14 amino acids. The CDR3 reads CASLIDRGGYEQYF. In DNA form, the CDR3 reads TGTGCCAGCCTAATTGACAGGGGAGGGTACGAGCAGTACTTC.

The chain has TRBV25-1 and TRBJ1-5; D possibly corresponds to TRBD1 (6 bases). Trimming took off 3 bases at V and 3 bases at J, with 12 bases between the two ends. Germline values: CDR1 MGHDK, CDR2 SYGVNS. This CDR3 spans 15 amino acids. The CDR3 DNA sequence: TGTGCCAGCAGTGAGACCGCAGGGGCCAATCAGCCCCAGCATTTT. Protein product: CASSETAGANQPQHF.

V usage is TRBV6-1 and J usage is TRBJ1-6; a possible D gene is TRBD1 (5 bases). The CDR3 contains 15 residues. V was pared by 4 bases and J by 5 bases, with 12 bases between. Looked up from germline, CDR1 is MNHNS and CDR2 is SASEGT. CDR3 sequence: CASSARGRDNSPLHF. CDR3 DNA sequence: TGTGCCAGCAGTGCAAGGGGTAGGGATAATTCACCCCTCCACTTT.

This clonotype occurred a few times. J is TRBJ2-3 and V is TRBV29-1; the D gene is possibly TRBD1 (6 bases). The CDR3 sequence is 13 residues long. From germline, CDR1 is SQVTM and CDR2 ANQGSEA. V was trimmed by 6 bases and J by 6 bases, leaving 16 bases between them. In DNA, the CDR3 is TGCAGCGTCTACAGGGCATTGGAGGATACGCAGTATTTT. This translates into CSVYRALEDTQYF.

As to this clonotype: A read error is likely, as this CDR3 ends without the conserved phenylalanine or tryptophan. The chain is built from TRBV11-2 and TRBJ2-5; D not resolved. The CDR3 extends over 14 amino acids. The V end lost 3 bases, the J end lost 0 bases, and 8 bases lay between the germline ends. Germline CDR1 and CDR2: SGHAT and FQNNGV. The CDR3 here is CASSFRPYQETQYL. The CDR3, as DNA: TGTGCCAGCAGCTTCCGCCCGTACCAAGAGACCCAGTACCTC.

Only one count was recorded for this clonotype. The chain carries TRBV9 and TRBJ1-5; 7 positions match TRBD1. V was pared by 5 bases and J by 4 bases, with 9 bases of the junction left unmatched. The CDR3 covers 15 residues. The V gene's germline CDR1 is SGDLS and CDR2 YYNGEE. The DNA of the CDR3 is TGTGCCAGCAGACCCCAGGGGGGAGGAAATCAGCCCCAGCATTTT. Its protein is CASRPQGGGNQPQHF.

The gene calls are TRBV7-7 and TRBJ2-5, with D possibly being TRBD1 (6 bases). CDR3 length: 13 residues. CDR1 and CDR2 from the germline V gene are SSHAT and FNYEAQ (reference sequence). V lost 5 bases and J 4 bases, leaving 11 bases between the germline ends. The CDR3 DNA sequence: TGTGCCAGCAGCACAAGGACAGCAGAGACCCAGTACTTC. As protein: CASSTRTAETQYF.

The genes are TRBV20-1 and TRBJ2-5; 12 nucleotides match TRBD2. The ends lost 0 bases at V and 11 bases at J; junction bases unmatched: 10. The CDR3 covers 15 residues. In germline, CDR1 is DFQATT, CDR2 SNEGSKA (reference sequence). CDR3 DNA sequence: TGCAGTGCTAGAGATCCGGGACTAGCGGGCAATGAGCAGTACTTC. It is translated as CSARDPGLAGNEQYF.